This T cell receptor beta chain was sequenced for a study of shared clonotypes between healthy human individuals. Method: immunoSEQ multiplex PCR; TCRdb's copy keeps in-frame clones and lacks some. The sample includes approximately 2.3 million clones, roughly 93% of them seen just once. V lost 3 bases to trimming and J lost 3 bases, with 15 bases between them. CDR1 SGHNT and CDR2 YYREEE come from the germline V gene (reference sequence). The CDR3 loop spans 16 amino acids. The chain has TRBV5-4 and TRBJ2-2; perhaps TRBD2 as D (5 bases). The clonotype comes from a man aged 18 to 30 in good health. Some clones in this sample may be carry-over from other donors' samples. Material for sequencing was naive CD4+ T cells from PBMCs. Subset of the sample: CD45RA+ positively selected. DNA of the CDR3: TGTGCCAGCAGCTCCCCTGAAGTCGGGGACACCGGGGAGCTGTTTTTT. The encoded protein is CASSSPEVGDTGELFF.